Listed here are 18 T cell receptor beta chains from one sample, sequenced in a study of T cells in Graves' hyperthyroidism and ophthalmopathy (dated by TCRdb to about 2019). Library generation was performed with multiplex PCR. Sequencing was carried out with an Illumina HiSeq 2000. The TCR beta CDR3 regions were amplified from RNA transcripts. A first-round RT-PCR of the TCR CDR3 used the HTBI primer set with the Qiagen OneStep RT-PCR kit. Clones were called with MiXCR by TCRdb after fastp trimmed the public reads at Q25, and only in-frame beta chains were retained. When rows share a CDR3 protein, they turn into one entry using the most common DNA and genes. The sample table holds approximately 560,000 distinct CDR3 sequences, of which about half were seen once. Clones ranked in the top ten supply roughly 8.2% of the sample. Sequencing was carried out using peripheral blood or thyroid tissue (not recorded which). Source of these receptors: a woman between 18 and 30 years old with Graves' hyperthyroidism. Donor details come from another sample of the same person, matched by shared clones.

This clonotype was picked up a small number of times. The chain combines TRBV29-1 with TRBJ2-5; possible D gene TRBD2, 5 bases. Germline lookup yields CDR1 SQVTM and CDR2 ANQGSEA. The CDR3 totals 12 residues. V lost 7 bases to trimming and J lost 1 base, with 10 bases between them. DNA of the CDR3: TGCAGCGCTCTACTAGTCCAAGAGACCCAGTACTTC. Residues: CSALLVQETQYF.

The chain uses TRBV5-6 and TRBJ2-5; D perhaps matches TRBD2 (6 bases). Germline assignment: CDR1 SGHDT and CDR2 YYEEEE. This CDR3 comprises 15 residues. V was shortened by 3 bases and J by 4 bases, with 16 bases between the two germline ends. CDR3 DNA: TGTGCCAGCAGCTCCAGACTAGTCTCTGGAGAGACCCAGTACTTC. It encodes CASSSRLVSGETQYF. Drawing the rest from reference TRBV5-6 and TRBJ2-5, the complete variable domain is DAGVTQSPTHLIKTRGQQVTLRCSPKSGHDTVSWYQQALGQGPQFIFQYYEEEERQRGNFPDRFSGHQFPNYSSELNVNALLLGDSALYLCASSSRLVSGETQYFGPGTRLLVL.

The chain recombines TRBV19 with TRBJ1-1; TRBD1 matches at 7 bases. V was clipped by 9 bases and J by 0 bases; unmatched bases: 10. The CDR3 has 15 residues. The germline CDR1 and CDR2 sequences are LNHDA and SQIVND (reference sequence). In DNA, the CDR3 is TGTGCCAGCAGCACGGCGACAGGGATGAACACTGAAGCTTTCTTT. It translates to CASSTATGMNTEAFF.

This clonotype showed up many times. J is TRBJ1-1 and V is TRBV10-3, with D tentatively TRBD1 (5 bases). V shed 6 bases and J shed 1 base, with 15 bases lying between them. Germline CDR1 reads ENHRY; CDR2 reads SYGVKD. The CDR3 consists of 15 residues. For the CDR3, the DNA is TGTGCCATCAGGGTAGGGACCGCGCAGAACACTGAAGCTTTCTTT. Protein product: CAIRVGTAQNTEAFF.

This chain connects TRBV10-3 to TRBJ2-5; the match to TRBD1 covers 9 bases. The CDR3 extends over 14 amino acids. The ends lost 10 bases at V and 4 bases at J; junction bases unmatched: 10. Germline V gene sequence: CDR1 ENHRY, CDR2 SYGVKD. DNA for the CDR3: TGTGCCAGCATTGGGACAGGGTATAGAGAGACCCAGTACTTC. Translating it yields CASIGTGYRETQYF.

The gene calls are TRBV12-3 or TRBV12-4 and TRBJ1-1; possible D gene TRBD1, 6 bases. The CDR3 has 16 amino acids. The ends were cut back, 5 bases at V and 5 bases at J, with 21 bases in the middle. CDR3 DNA: TGTGCCAGCAGTGTCGCGGGACAACCCGAGAGGACTGAAGCTTTCTTT. Protein sequence: CASSVAGQPERTEAFF.

This chain connects TRBV13 to TRBJ2-5, with 9 bases identical to TRBD1. Losses at the gene ends were 5 bases for V and 5 bases for J; bases not matched to a gene: 12. Per the germline V gene, CDR1 is PRHDT and CDR2 is FYEKMQ (reference sequence). The CDR3 is 16 amino acids. The CDR3 DNA is TGTGCCAGCAGCACCCGGGGACAGGGCGCAAGGGAGACCCAGTACTTC. This sequence encodes CASSTRGQGARETQYF.

This clonotype was seen a few times. The rearrangement links TRBV5-1 to TRBJ1-2; maybe TRBD1 (6 bases). The CDR3 spans 15 residues. The germline V gene encodes CDR1 SGHRS and CDR2 YFSETQ. V lost 4 bases and J lost 0, with 13 bases in between. The CDR3 loop is CASSQDRFANYGYTF. In DNA, the CDR3 is TGCGCCAGCAGCCAAGACAGGTTTGCTAACTATGGCTACACCTTC.

The V gene is TRBV29-1, the J gene TRBJ1-2; TRBD1 aligns across 7 bases. Germline V gene lookup returns CDR1 SQVTM and CDR2 ANQGSEA. Trimming at V came to 6 bases and at J to 8 bases, leaving 9 bases not matched to a gene. The CDR3 sequence is 12 residues long. CDR3 sequence: CSVYDREGGYTF. CDR3 coding DNA: TGCAGCGTCTACGACAGGGAGGGCGGCTACACCTTC.

In this sample, this clonotype turned up a few times. The chain is built from TRBV7-2 and TRBJ1-3; 8 bases fit TRBD1. J was trimmed by 2 bases and V by 3 bases; bases with no gene match: 3. Germline V gene sequence: CDR1 SGHTA, CDR2 FQGNSA. The CDR3 totals 15 residues. CDR3 nucleotides: TGTGCCAGCAGCTTGGACAGGGAGCCTGGAAACACCATATATTTT. It is translated as CASSLDREPGNTIYF.

V usage is TRBV24-1 and J usage is TRBJ2-5, with D possibly called TRBD1 or TRBD2 (5 bases each). This CDR3 is 15 amino acids long. Germline V gene data show CDR1 as KGHDR and CDR2 as SFDVKD. V lost 4 bases to trimming and J lost 1 base, with 12 bases between them. As DNA, the CDR3 is TGTGCCACCAGTGAAGGTCCGGGGCTCCAAGAGACCCAGTACTTC. Translating it yields CATSEGPGLQETQYF.

The rearrangement joins TRBV24-1 to TRBJ1-5, with D possibly being TRBD1 (6 bases). This CDR3 comprises 14 residues. From germline, CDR1 is KGHDR and CDR2 SFDVKD. Deletions cut 3 bases from V and 6 bases from J, with 11 bases between. The CDR3 DNA sequence: TGTGCCACCAGTGATCACGGGGGGCCTCAGCCCCAGCATTTT. Its protein is CATSDHGGPQPQHF.

V and J are TRBV5-1 and TRBJ2-2, with TRBD1 matching 10 bases. V shed 4 bases, J shed 5 bases, and the junction held 5 bases outside the gene matches. From germline, CDR1 is SGHRS and CDR2 YFSETQ. The CDR3 is made up of 15 amino acids. The CDR3: CASSIKGQGTGELFF. In DNA form, the CDR3 reads TGCGCCAGCAGCATAAAGGGACAGGGGACCGGGGAGCTGTTTTTT.

The rearrangement links TRBV5-1 to TRBJ1-2; D unresolved. Trimming cost V 5 bases and J 2 bases, with 13 bases left between them. CDR3 length: 14 residues. Germline values: CDR1 SGHRS, CDR2 YFSETQ. The CDR3 is CASRSDQTNYGYTF. The CDR3 coding sequence is TGCGCCAGCAGATCTGACCAGACGAACTATGGCTACACCTTC.

The J gene is TRBJ1-2, the V gene TRBV7-6, with D hard to call. Deletions cut 5 bases from V and 2 bases from J, with 12 bases between. Germline CDR1 SGHVS, CDR2 FNYEAQ. CDR3 length: 14 amino acids. The DNA of the CDR3 is TGTGCCAGCAGCCCCGAAGGGAGGAACTATGGCTACACCTTC. Translating it yields CASSPEGRNYGYTF.

The chain has TRBV11-2 and TRBJ2-2; D tentatively reads TRBD1 or TRBD2 (5 bases each). The germline V and J ends were trimmed by 5 bases and 0 bases, with 19 bases remaining between them. The CDR3 loop spans 18 amino acids. Germline V CDR1 and CDR2: SGHAT, FQNNGV. The CDR3 protein is CASSGDRGVIPNTGELFF. The CDR3 nucleotides are TGTGCCAGCAGCGGGGACCGAGGGGTCATTCCGAACACCGGGGAGCTGTTTTTT.

This clonotype showed up many times. V gene TRBV15 combines with J gene TRBJ1-1; 7 nucleotides line up with TRBD1. The CDR3 has 14 residues. The V and J ends lost 5 bases and 1 base, in that order; junction bases with no gene match: 4. Germline CDR1 reads LNHNV; CDR2 reads YYDKDF (reference sequence). For the CDR3, the DNA is TGTGCCACCAGCGTAAAGGGGGCGAACACTGAAGCTTTCTTT. Protein product: CATSVKGANTEAFF.

Only one count was recorded for this clonotype. J is TRBJ2-7 and V is TRBV10-3, with unresolved D. CDR3 length: 14 amino acids. V lost 5 bases to trimming and J lost 0 bases, with 11 bases between them. The germline V gene encodes CDR1 ENHRY and CDR2 SYGVKD. This chain's CDR3 is CAISYDSSSYEQYF. DNA of the CDR3: TGTGCCATCAGTTACGACTCATCCTCCTACGAGCAGTACTTC.